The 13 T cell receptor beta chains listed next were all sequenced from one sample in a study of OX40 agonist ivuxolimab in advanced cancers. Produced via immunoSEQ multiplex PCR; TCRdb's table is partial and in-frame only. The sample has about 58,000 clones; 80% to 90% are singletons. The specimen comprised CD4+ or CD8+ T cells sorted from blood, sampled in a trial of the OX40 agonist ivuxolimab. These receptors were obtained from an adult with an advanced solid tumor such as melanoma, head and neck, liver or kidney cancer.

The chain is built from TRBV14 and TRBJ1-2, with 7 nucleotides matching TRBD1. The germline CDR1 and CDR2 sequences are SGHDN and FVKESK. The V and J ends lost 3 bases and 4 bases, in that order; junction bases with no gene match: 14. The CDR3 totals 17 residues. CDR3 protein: CASSHEYGGQIGYGYTF. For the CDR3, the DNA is TGTGCCAGCAGCCATGAGTACGGGGGACAGATAGGCTATGGCTACACCTTC. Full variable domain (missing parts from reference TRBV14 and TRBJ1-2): EAGVTQFPSHSVIEKGQTVTLRCDPISGHDNLYWYRRVMGKEIKFLLHFVKESKQDESGMPNNRFLAERTGGTYSTLKVQPAELEDSGVYFCASSHEYGGQIGYGYTFGSGTRLTVV.

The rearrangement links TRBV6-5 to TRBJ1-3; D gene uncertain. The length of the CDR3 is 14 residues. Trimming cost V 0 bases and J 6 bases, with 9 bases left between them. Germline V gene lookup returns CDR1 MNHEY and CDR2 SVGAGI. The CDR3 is CASSYSTSVNTIYF. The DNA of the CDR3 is TGTGCCAGCAGTTACTCTACTTCAGTAAACACCATATATTTT.

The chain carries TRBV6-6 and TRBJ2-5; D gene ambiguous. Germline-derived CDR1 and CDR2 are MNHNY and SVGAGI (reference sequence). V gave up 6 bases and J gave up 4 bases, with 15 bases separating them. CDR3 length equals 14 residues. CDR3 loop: CASRLEGFLETQYF. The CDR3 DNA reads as TGTGCCAGCAGGCTAGAAGGGTTCTTAGAGACCCAGTACTTC.

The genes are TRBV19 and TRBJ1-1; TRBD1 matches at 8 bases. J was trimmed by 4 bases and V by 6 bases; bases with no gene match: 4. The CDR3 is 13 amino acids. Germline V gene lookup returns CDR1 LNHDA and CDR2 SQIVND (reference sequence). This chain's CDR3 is CASRGQGFTEAFF. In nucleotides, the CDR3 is TGTGCCAGTAGAGGACAGGGTTTCACTGAAGCTTTCTTT. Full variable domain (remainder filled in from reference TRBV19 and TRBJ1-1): DGGITQSPKYLFRKEGQNVTLSCEQNLNHDAMYWYRQDPGQGLRLIYYSQIVNDFQKGDIAEGYSVSREKKESFPLTVTSAQKNPTAFYLCASRGQGFTEAFFGQGTRLTVV.

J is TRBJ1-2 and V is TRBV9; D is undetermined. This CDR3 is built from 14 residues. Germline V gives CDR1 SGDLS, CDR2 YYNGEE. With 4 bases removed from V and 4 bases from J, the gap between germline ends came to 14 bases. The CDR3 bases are TGTGCCAGCAGCCAGATGGAACAGTCCTATGGCTACACCTTC. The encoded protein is CASSQMEQSYGYTF.

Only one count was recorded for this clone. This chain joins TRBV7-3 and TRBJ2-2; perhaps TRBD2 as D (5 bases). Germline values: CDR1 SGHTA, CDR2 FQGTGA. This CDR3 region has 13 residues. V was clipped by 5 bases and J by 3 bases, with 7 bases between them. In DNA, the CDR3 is TGTGCCAGCAGCCCGAGGGACACCGGGGAGCTGTTTTTT. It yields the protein CASSPRDTGELFF.

The CDR3 is CASSRDPTGSETEAFF. The DNA of the CDR3 is TGTGCCAGCAGTAGGGACCCGACAGGGAGTGAAACTGAAGCTTTCTTT. This rearrangement joins TRBV27 to TRBJ1-1; 7 bases map to TRBD1. The CDR3 covers 16 residues. The J segment lost 5 bases and the V segment lost 5 bases, leaving 14 bases of the junction unmatched. Germline CDR1 and CDR2: MNHEY and SMNVEV (reference sequence).

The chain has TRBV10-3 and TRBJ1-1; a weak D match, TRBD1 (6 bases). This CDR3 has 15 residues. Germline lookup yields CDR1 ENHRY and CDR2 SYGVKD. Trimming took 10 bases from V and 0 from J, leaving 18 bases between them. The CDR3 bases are TGTGCCACGACGGGCGGGGGGCCGCTGAACACTGAAGCTTTCTTT. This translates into CATTGGGPLNTEAFF.

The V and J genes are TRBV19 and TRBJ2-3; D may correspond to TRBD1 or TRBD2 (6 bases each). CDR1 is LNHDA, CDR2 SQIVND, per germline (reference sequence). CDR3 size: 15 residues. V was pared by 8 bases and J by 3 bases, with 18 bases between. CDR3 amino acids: CASGGPSDQTDTQYF. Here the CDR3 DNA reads TGTGCCAGTGGGGGGCCAAGTGACCAGACAGATACGCAGTATTTT. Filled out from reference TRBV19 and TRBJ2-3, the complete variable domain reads DGGITQSPKYLFRKEGQNVTLSCEQNLNHDAMYWYRQDPGQGLRLIYYSQIVNDFQKGDIAEGYSVSREKKESFPLTVTSAQKNPTAFYLCASGGPSDQTDTQYFGPGTRLTVL.

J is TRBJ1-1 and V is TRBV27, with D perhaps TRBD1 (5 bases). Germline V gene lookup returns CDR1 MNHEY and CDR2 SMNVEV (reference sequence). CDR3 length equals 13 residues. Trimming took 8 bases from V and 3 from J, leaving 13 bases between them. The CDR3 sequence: CASRRQRHTEAFF. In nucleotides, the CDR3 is TGTGCCAGCCGCAGACAGAGACACACTGAAGCTTTCTTT.

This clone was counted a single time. The CDR3 sequence is CASSEIRGRDLDTIYF. DNA for the CDR3: TGTGCCAGCAGTGAGATCCGCGGCAGGGATTTGGACACCATATATTTT. This rearrangement joins TRBV25-1 to TRBJ1-3, with a weak D call TRBD1 (5 bases). Germline V CDR1 and CDR2: MGHDK, SYGVNS. The CDR3 is made up of 16 amino acids. Between the trimmed V and J ends, which lost 3 bases and 8 bases, there was a span of 20 bases.

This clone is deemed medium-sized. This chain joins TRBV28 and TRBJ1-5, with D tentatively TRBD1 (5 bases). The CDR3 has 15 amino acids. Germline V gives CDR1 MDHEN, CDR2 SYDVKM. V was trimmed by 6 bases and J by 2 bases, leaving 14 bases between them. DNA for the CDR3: TGTGCCAGCAGCCCGTTAGGGGAGGGCAATCAGCCCCAGCATTTT. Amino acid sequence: CASSPLGEGNQPQHF.

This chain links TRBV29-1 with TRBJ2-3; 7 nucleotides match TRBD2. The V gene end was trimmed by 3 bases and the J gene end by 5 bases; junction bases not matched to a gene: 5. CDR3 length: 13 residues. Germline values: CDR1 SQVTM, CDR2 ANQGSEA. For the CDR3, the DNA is TGCAGCGTTGACGCGGGAGTAGTAGATACGCAGTATTTT. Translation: CSVDAGVVDTQYF.